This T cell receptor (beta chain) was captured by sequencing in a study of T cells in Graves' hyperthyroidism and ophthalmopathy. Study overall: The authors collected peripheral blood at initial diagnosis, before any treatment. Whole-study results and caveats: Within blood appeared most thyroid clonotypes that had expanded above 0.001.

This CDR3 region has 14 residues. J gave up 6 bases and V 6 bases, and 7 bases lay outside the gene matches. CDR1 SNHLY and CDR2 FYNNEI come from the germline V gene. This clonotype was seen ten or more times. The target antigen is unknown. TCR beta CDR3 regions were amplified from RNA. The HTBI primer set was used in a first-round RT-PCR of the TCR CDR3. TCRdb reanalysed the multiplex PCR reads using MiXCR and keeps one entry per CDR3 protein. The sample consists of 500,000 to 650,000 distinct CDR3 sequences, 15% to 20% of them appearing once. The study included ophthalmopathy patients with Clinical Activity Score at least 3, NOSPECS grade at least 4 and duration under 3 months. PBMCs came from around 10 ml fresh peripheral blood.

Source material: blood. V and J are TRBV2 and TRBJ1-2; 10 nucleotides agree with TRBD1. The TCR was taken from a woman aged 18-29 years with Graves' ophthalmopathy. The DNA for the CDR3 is TGTGCCAGCAGCGCGATGGACAGGGGGGATGGCTACACCTTC. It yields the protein CASSAMDRGDGYTF.